Sequencing of this T cell receptor beta chain was carried out in a study of PD-1 and CTLA-4 blockade in melanoma. TCRdb keeps only in-frame clones here, not all; method: immunoSEQ multiplex PCR. The repertoire holds tens of thousands of clones, with 88% as singletons. V was pared by 4 bases and J by 6 bases, with 8 bases between. The germline gives CDR1 KGHDR, CDR2 SFDVKD. The CDR3 extends over 12 amino acids. V gene TRBV24-1 combines with J gene TRBJ1-2; D gene unclear. The starting material was CD8+ T cells from peripheral blood, obtained from a patient given anti-PD-1 treatment. The TCR originated in a human donor with melanoma. The DNA for the CDR3 is TGTGCCACCAGTGAGGACGAGCATGGCTACACCTTC. Its protein product is CATSEDEHGYTF.